The 32 T cell receptor beta chains below were found in one sample sequenced in a study of T cells in localized non-small cell lung cancer. Only in-frame clones appear in the TCRdb table, and some are missing; sequencing was by immunoSEQ multiplex PCR. The repertoire holds about 19,000 clones, with roughly 84% as singletons. The material was peripheral blood, obtained before any cancer treatment. The receptors shown here come from a man between 40 and 75 years old with stage I lung adenocarcinoma.

V gene TRBV7-9 combines with J gene TRBJ2-2; the D gene could be TRBD1 or TRBD2 (5 bases each). CDR1 is SEHNR and CDR2 is FQNEAQ in the germline V gene (reference sequence). Between the trimmed V and J ends, which lost 5 bases and 6 bases, there was a span of 13 bases. The CDR3 spans 14 residues. CDR3: CASSRDGAPGELFF. In nucleotides, the CDR3 is TGTGCCAGCAGCCGGGACGGGGCCCCCGGGGAGCTGTTTTTT.

This clone was observed once. The rearrangement joins TRBV11-2 to TRBJ2-1, with 9 bases that match TRBD2. The germline V gene encodes CDR1 SGHAT and CDR2 FQNNGV. The CDR3 covers 16 residues. With 0 bases clipped from V and 4 bases from J, the junction kept 4 bases outside the gene matches. The CDR3 sequence is CASSLDSAGGYNEQFF. The CDR3 DNA reads as TGTGCCAGCAGCTTAGATTCGGCGGGGGGGTACAATGAGCAGTTCTTC.

This rearrangement joins TRBV6-5 to TRBJ1-1; 10 nucleotides match TRBD1. The ends lost 4 bases at V and 2 bases at J; junction bases unmatched: 7. Germline CDR1 reads MNHEY; CDR2 reads SVGAGI. CDR3 length equals 16 residues. The CDR3 loop is CASSSGTGVLNTEAFF. The CDR3 nucleotides are TGTGCCAGCAGTTCTGGGACAGGGGTCCTAAACACTGAAGCTTTCTTT.

The rearrangement uses TRBV5-1 and TRBJ2-5, with D uncertain. Germline lookup yields CDR1 SGHRS and CDR2 YFSETQ. V shed 1 base and J shed 4 bases, with 5 bases lying between them. The CDR3 extends over 12 amino acids. DNA of the CDR3: TGCGCCAGCAGCTTGTCGAGAGAGACCCAGTACTTC. The encoded protein is CASSLSRETQYF. Together with reference TRBV5-1 and TRBJ2-5, the CDR3 gives the full variable domain: KAGVTQTPRYLIKTRGQQVTLSCSPISGHRSVSWYQQTPGQGLQFLFEYFSETQRNKGNFPGRFSGRQFSNSRSEMNVSTLELGDSALYLCASSLSRETQYFGPGTRLLVL.

CDR3 nucleotides: TGTGCCAGCAGTTTACGGCGGGGGGCTAACAATGAGCAGTTCTTC. It translates to CASSLRRGANNEQFF. V and J are TRBV28 and TRBJ2-1; 8 nucleotides match TRBD2. The CDR3 spans 15 residues. Trimming removed 2 bases from V and 5 bases from J; junction bases left unmatched: 5. CDR1 is MDHEN, CDR2 SYDVKM, per germline.

V usage is TRBV5-4 and J usage is TRBJ1-5; D unclear. Trimming cost V 3 bases and J 6 bases, with 10 bases left between them. Germline V gene sequence: CDR1 SGHNT, CDR2 YYREEE (reference sequence). The CDR3 length is 13 residues. The CDR3 loop is CASSSGTGQPQHF. CDR3 bases: TGTGCCAGCAGCTCCGGTACGGGTCAGCCCCAGCATTTT.

This clone was seen a single time. J is TRBJ2-5 and V is TRBV19; 8 bases map to TRBD1. The length of the CDR3 is 14 residues. The V gene's germline CDR1 is LNHDA and CDR2 SQIVND (reference sequence). The V gene end was trimmed by 5 bases and the J gene end by 5 bases; junction bases not matched to a gene: 7. The chain's CDR3 is CASSSQGARETQYF. DNA of the CDR3: TGTGCCAGTAGTTCCCAGGGGGCGAGGGAGACCCAGTACTTC. Full variable domain (remainder filled in from reference TRBV19 and TRBJ2-5): DGGITQSPKYLFRKEGQNVTLSCEQNLNHDAMYWYRQDPGQGLRLIYYSQIVNDFQKGDIAEGYSVSREKKESFPLTVTSAQKNPTAFYLCASSSQGARETQYFGPGTRLLVL.

This chain's CDR3 is CASSSSPTGGFGNTIYF. The DNA of the CDR3 is TGTGCCAGCAGTTCCAGCCCCACAGGGGGTTTTGGAAACACCATATATTTT. The V call is TRBV28, the J call TRBJ1-3; 8 nucleotides align to TRBD1. CDR1 MDHEN and CDR2 SYDVKM come from the germline V gene. J gave up 3 bases and V 4 bases, and 11 bases lay outside the gene matches. The CDR3 spans 17 residues.

This clone was observed a few times. V is TRBV9 and J is TRBJ2-5; TRBD1 or TRBD2 may be the D gene (5 bases each). V was trimmed by 4 bases and J by 7 bases, leaving 17 bases between them. Germline-derived CDR1 and CDR2 are SGDLS and YYNGEE. The CDR3 runs 14 residues. CDR3 bases: TGTGCCAGCAGCTGGGGGACCCAAGATCGGACCCAGTACTTC. Translation: CASSWGTQDRTQYF. Using reference TRBV9 and TRBJ2-5 for the parts outside the CDR3, the full variable domain is DSGVTQTPKHLITATGQRVTLRCSPRSGDLSVYWYQQSLDQGLQFLIQYYNGEERAKGNILERFSAQQFPDLHSELNLSSLELGDSALYFCASSWGTQDRTQYFGPGTRLLVL.

This clone was found once. The V and J genes are TRBV7-2 and TRBJ2-7; possible D gene TRBD1, 6 bases. The length of the CDR3 is 13 residues. CDR1 and CDR2 from the germline V gene are SGHTA and FQGNSA. Trimming took off 0 bases at V and 4 bases at J, with 7 bases between the two ends. This chain's CDR3 is CASSLAQGYEQYF. The CDR3 bases are TGTGCCAGCAGCTTAGCGCAGGGGTACGAGCAGTACTTC. The full variable domain, its missing parts supplied by reference TRBV7-2 and TRBJ2-7, is GAGVSQSPSNKVTEKGKDVELRCDPISGHTALYWYRQSLGQGLEFLIYFQGNSAPDKSGLPSDRFSAERTGGSVSTLTIQRTQQEDSAVYLCASSLAQGYEQYFGPGTRLTVT.

V and J are TRBV4-1 and TRBJ2-7, with unresolved D. Trimming cost V 0 bases and J 2 bases, with 8 bases left between them. From germline, CDR1 is MGHRA and CDR2 YSYEKL. This CDR3 region has 14 residues. The CDR3: CASSQDRITYEQYF. CDR3 DNA sequence: TGCGCCAGCAGCCAAGATAGGATAACCTACGAGCAGTACTTC.

This clone was recorded only once. This chain connects TRBV5-6 to TRBJ1-1; 12 bases agree with TRBD1. Germline trimming cut 0 bases from V and 3 bases from J; bases unmatched to any gene: 12. Germline CDR1 is SGHDT and CDR2 is YYEEEE. The CDR3 has 19 residues. The CDR3 region is CASSLDGTGGDWRYTEAFF. The DNA for the CDR3 is TGTGCCAGCAGCTTGGATGGGACAGGGGGCGATTGGCGATACACTGAAGCTTTCTTT.

The chain has TRBV7-6 and TRBJ2-6; a weak D match, TRBD2 (5 bases). V lost 2 bases to trimming and J lost 0 bases, with 11 bases between them. This CDR3 region has 17 residues. The germline V gene encodes CDR1 SGHVS and CDR2 FNYEAQ. The chain's CDR3 is CASSLSDWYSGANVLTF. In DNA, the CDR3 is TGTGCCAGCAGCTTATCGGACTGGTACTCTGGGGCCAACGTCCTGACTTTC.

The table lists this clone with a few counts. The V call is TRBV27, the J call TRBJ2-2; weak D call: TRBD2 (5 bases). V was cut by 2 bases and J by 7 bases, with 8 bases left in between. This CDR3 spans 13 amino acids. The germline gives CDR1 MNHEY, CDR2 SMNVEV (reference sequence). CDR3 DNA sequence: TGTGCCAGCAGTTTAACGGGGAGCGGGGAGCTGTTTTTT. This codes for CASSLTGSGELFF.

The V gene is TRBV19, the J gene TRBJ2-3; D is undetermined. Trimming cost V 5 bases and J 6 bases, with 9 bases left between them. In germline, CDR1 is LNHDA, CDR2 SQIVND (reference sequence). The CDR3 covers 12 residues. The DNA for the CDR3 is TGTGCCAGTAGTGCTCTGGGGGATACGCAGTATTTT. This codes for CASSALGDTQYF.

The CDR3 is CASSSGPAGGTPVGETQYF. In nucleotides, the CDR3 is TGTGCCAGCAGCTCGGGACCTGCGGGGGGGACGCCGGTGGGAGAGACCCAGTACTTC. V and J are TRBV5-4 and TRBJ2-5, with 9 bases identical to TRBD2. V gave up 3 bases and J gave up 4 bases; unmatched junction bases: 19. The CDR3 runs 19 residues. Germline V CDR1 and CDR2: SGHNT, YYREEE (reference sequence).

V and J are TRBV27 and TRBJ1-5, with a possible D match to TRBD1 (5 bases). Germline V CDR1 and CDR2: MNHEY, SMNVEV (reference sequence). The CDR3 runs 14 residues. V gave up 2 bases and J gave up 0 bases, with 5 bases separating them. CDR3 in amino acids: CASSLRGSNQPQHF. The CDR3 DNA sequence: TGTGCCAGCAGTTTAAGGGGTAGCAATCAGCCCCAGCATTTT.

The rearrangement links TRBV6-6 to TRBJ2-7, with 7 nucleotides matching TRBD2. V shed 2 bases, J shed 3 bases, and the junction held 7 bases outside the gene matches. This CDR3 contains 15 residues. CDR1 and CDR2 from the germline V gene are MNHNY and SVGAGI (reference sequence). DNA for the CDR3: TGTGCCAGCAGTTACGGGTCTAGCGGATACTACGAGCAGTACTTC. Translated, it gives CASSYGSSGYYEQYF.

This clone is a singleton in its sample. The chain combines TRBV6-1 with TRBJ2-7; tentative D call: TRBD2 (6 bases). V shed 2 bases and J shed 3 bases, with 11 bases lying between them. The CDR3 has 14 amino acids. The germline gives CDR1 MNHNS, CDR2 SASEGT. The CDR3 DNA sequence: TGTGCCAGCAGTGAAAGCGGGTTCTACTACGAGCAGTACTTC. Amino acids: CASSESGFYYEQYF.

This chain uses TRBV19 with TRBJ1-1, with TRBD1 as a possible D gene (5 bases). The germline V gene encodes CDR1 LNHDA and CDR2 SQIVND (reference sequence). The V gene lost 6 bases and the J gene lost 8 bases, with 7 bases spanning the gap. This CDR3 has 10 residues. This CDR3 is CASRGTEAFF. The CDR3 DNA is TGTGCCAGTAGGGGGACGGAAGCTTTCTTT.

In nucleotides, the CDR3 is TGTGCCAGTAGCGTCCGGGACAGGGTAGGGAATGAGCAGTTCTTC. Protein: CASSVRDRVGNEQFF. The rearrangement uses TRBV19 and TRBJ2-1, with 9 bases identical to TRBD1. Germline trimming cut 6 bases from V and 7 bases from J; bases unmatched to any gene: 10. Per germline, CDR1 LNHDA and CDR2 SQIVND (reference sequence). The CDR3 extends over 15 amino acids. Full variable domain (remainder filled in from reference TRBV19 and TRBJ2-1): DGGITQSPKYLFRKEGQNVTLSCEQNLNHDAMYWYRQDPGQGLRLIYYSQIVNDFQKGDIAEGYSVSREKKESFPLTVTSAQKNPTAFYLCASSVRDRVGNEQFFGPGTRLTVL.

The rearrangement uses TRBV11-2 and TRBJ1-2; 8 nucleotides align to TRBD1. V trimming: 5 bases; J trimming: 4 bases; junction bases outside the gene matches: 9. Germline CDR1 SGHAT, CDR2 FQNNGV. CDR3 size: 15 residues. The DNA for the CDR3 is TGTGCCAGCAGCCTACAGACAGGGGCGGGCTATGGCTACACCTTC. Translated, it gives CASSLQTGAGYGYTF. Based on the CDR3 plus reference TRBV11-2 and TRBJ1-2, the full variable domain is EAGVAQSPRYKIIEKRQSVAFWCNPISGHATLYWYQQILGQGPKLLIQFQNNGVVDDSQLPKDRFSAERLKGVDSTLKIQPAKLEDSAVYLCASSLQTGAGYGYTFGSGTRLTVV.

The chain is built from TRBV7-2 and TRBJ1-2, with D possibly matching TRBD1 (6 bases). Germline V gene sequence: CDR1 SGHTA, CDR2 FQGNSA. The CDR3 runs to 14 residues. V shed 7 bases and J shed 6 bases, with 18 bases lying between them. For the CDR3, the DNA is TGTGCCAGCACCTTTGCGGGGGGCAGGGATGGCTACACCTTC. It encodes CASTFAGGRDGYTF.

The rearrangement joins TRBV5-5 to TRBJ2-7, with 7 bases that match TRBD1. J gave up 2 bases and V 7 bases, and 9 bases lay outside the gene matches. This CDR3 is built from 14 residues. The V gene's germline CDR1 is SGHKS and CDR2 YYEKEE (reference sequence). CDR3 amino acids: CASSRDRGTYEQYF. The CDR3 region has the DNA TGTGCCAGCTCCCGGGACAGAGGAACCTACGAGCAGTACTTC.

This chain links TRBV27 with TRBJ2-3, with 7 bases lining up with TRBD1. J was trimmed by 5 bases and V by 5 bases; bases with no gene match: 10. The CDR3 sequence is 15 residues long. Germline V CDR1 and CDR2: MNHEY, SMNVEV (reference sequence). The CDR3: CASSPDGQAGDTQYF. CDR3 in DNA: TGTGCCAGCAGTCCGGACGGACAGGCGGGAGATACGCAGTATTTT.

The V gene is TRBV19, the J gene TRBJ2-1, with 13 bases lining up with TRBD2. CDR1 LNHDA and CDR2 SQIVND come from the germline V gene (reference sequence). The CDR3 extends over 15 amino acids. After removal of 5 bases from V and 6 bases from J, the junction contained 4 bases not matched to a gene. Here the CDR3 DNA reads TGTGCCAGTAGTCGACTAGCGGGGGGCCGCAATGAGCAGTTCTTC. Its protein is CASSRLAGGRNEQFF.

The chain links TRBV27 to TRBJ2-6; a possible D gene is TRBD2 (5 bases). In germline, CDR1 is MNHEY, CDR2 SMNVEV (reference sequence). Trimming took 2 bases from V and 0 from J, leaving 17 bases between them. The CDR3 spans 19 residues. In DNA form, the CDR3 reads TGTGCCAGCAGTTTAGCCCTACCGGGGTCAGTCTCTGGGGCCAACGTCCTGACTTTC. It yields the protein CASSLALPGSVSGANVLTF.

This sequence joins TRBV6-1 and TRBJ1-5; a possible D gene is TRBD1 (6 bases). The germline V and J ends were trimmed by 4 bases and 4 bases, with 17 bases remaining between them. This CDR3 has 16 residues. In germline, CDR1 is MNHNS, CDR2 SASEGT. The CDR3: CASSGSFDRLNQPQHF. The CDR3 coding sequence is TGTGCCAGCAGTGGGTCCTTTGACAGGTTAAATCAGCCCCAGCATTTT.

The V and J genes are TRBV19 and TRBJ1-4, with D unresolved. This CDR3 is built from 15 residues. The germline V gene encodes CDR1 LNHDA and CDR2 SQIVND (reference sequence). Between the trimmed V and J ends, which lost 5 bases and 7 bases, there was a span of 17 bases. CDR3 coding DNA: TGTGCCAGTAGTCCGATGGGAGTGCGGGGTGAAAAACTGTTTTTT. Protein product: CASSPMGVRGEKLFF.

This clone occurred a few times. The CDR3 DNA reads TGTGCCAGCAGTTCCCTTTGGGGCGGGACGGGGGAGACCCAGTACTTC. Residues: CASSSLWGGTGETQYF. V and J are TRBV28 and TRBJ2-5; D is possibly TRBD2 (6 bases). CDR1 MDHEN and CDR2 SYDVKM come from the germline V gene. V dropped 4 bases and J dropped 5 bases, with 20 bases sitting between them. The CDR3 has 16 residues.

This clone was observed once. Germline is not matched at one junction end, which may reflect a read error. The chain links TRBV5-4 to TRBJ1-2; weak D call: TRBD1 (6 bases). This CDR3 contains 14 residues. Germline-derived CDR1 and CDR2 are SGHNT and YYREEE (reference sequence). CDR3 bases: TGTGCCAGCAGCTTGGCTGGGGGCAACTTTGGCTACACCTTC. It yields the protein CASSLAGGNFGYTF.

The gene calls are TRBV7-3 and TRBJ1-1; 9 nucleotides align to TRBD1. The CDR3 covers 14 residues. Germline V gives CDR1 SGHTA, CDR2 FQGTGA. Trimming cost V 5 bases and J 4 bases; bases outside gene matches: 5. The DNA for the CDR3 is TGTGCCAGCAGCACTACAGGGGGCGGCACTGAAGCTTTCTTT. Its translation is CASSTTGGGTEAFF.